One sample yielded the 17 T cell receptor beta chains listed below, sequenced in a study of T cells in Graves' hyperthyroidism and ophthalmopathy. RNA transcripts yielded amplified TCR beta CDR3 regions. The TCR CDR3 was amplified in a first-round RT-PCR using the HTBI primer set. TCRdb itself ran the multiplex PCR reads through MiXCR, one entry per CDR3 protein. The sample has under 650,000 distinct CDR3 sequences, 15% to 20% seen once. Sequenced: blood. These receptors were obtained from a young woman with Graves' hyperthyroidism.

This clonotype was counted between two and nine times. This sequence joins TRBV5-5 and TRBJ1-4; D perhaps matches TRBD1 (5 bases). CDR3 length: 15 amino acids. V was pared by 3 bases and J by 4 bases, with 13 bases between. CDR1 and CDR2 (germline): SGHKS, YYEKEE (reference sequence). The CDR3 loop reads CASSSYGRGNEKLFF. DNA of the CDR3: TGTGCCAGCAGCTCCTACGGGAGGGGTAATGAAAAACTGTTTTTT.

This sequence joins TRBV7-2 and TRBJ2-5, with TRBD2 matching 11 bases. This CDR3 has 17 residues. V shed 4 bases, J shed 3 bases, and the junction held 10 bases outside the gene matches. Germline CDR1 SGHTA, CDR2 FQGNSA. The CDR3 DNA reads as TGTGCCAGCAGCTCCACGCTAGCGGGAGGTAGAAAAGAGACCCAGTACTTC. It translates to CASSSTLAGGRKETQYF. Complete variable domain (other parts from reference TRBV7-2 and TRBJ2-5): GAGVSQSPSNKVTEKGKDVELRCDPISGHTALYWYRQSLGQGLEFLIYFQGNSAPDKSGLPSDRFSAERTGGSVSTLTIQRTQQEDSAVYLCASSSTLAGGRKETQYFGPGTRLLVL.

This clonotype has at least ten counts. The DNA of the CDR3 is TGTGCCAGCAAGGGGGGTTCGGGGATGTACTACGAGCAGTACTTC. This codes for CASKGGSGMYYEQYF. This chain uses TRBV27 with TRBJ2-7, with D possibly being TRBD1 or TRBD2 (6 bases each). Trimming cost V 7 bases and J 3 bases, with 19 bases left between them. The CDR3 runs to 15 residues. CDR1 is MNHEY and CDR2 is SMNVEV in the germline V gene (reference sequence).

This clonotype was seen ten or more times. The chain carries TRBV5-5 and TRBJ2-1, with 11 bases identical to TRBD2. V dropped 2 bases and J dropped 6; count of bases not matched to a gene: 4. This CDR3 contains 15 residues. Germline CDR1 SGHKS, CDR2 YYEKEE (reference sequence). DNA of the CDR3: TGTGCCAGCAGCTTAGATAGCGGGAGGGGCAATGAGCAGTTCTTC. This codes for CASSLDSGRGNEQFF.

Ten or more counts support this clonotype. The chain joins TRBV2 to TRBJ2-1, with D possibly TRBD1 on 5 matching bases. Trimming removed 7 bases at V and 9 bases at J, with 25 bases between. The germline V gene has CDR1 SNHLY and CDR2 FYNNEI. CDR3 size: 16 residues. As DNA, the CDR3 is TGTGCCAGCACAGTCGGTAGGCGTACAGGTGGTAGTGAGCAGTTCTTC. It specifies CASTVGRRTGGSEQFF.

This clonotype was seen more than once but under ten times. The J gene is TRBJ2-1, the V gene TRBV11-2; 9 bases fit TRBD2. The CDR3 totals 19 residues. The V segment lost 4 bases and the J segment 0 bases; nucleotides outside the gene matches: 13. The V gene's germline CDR1 is SGHAT and CDR2 FQNNGV. CDR3: CASSWPGTSRGSSYNEQFF. CDR3 in DNA: TGTGCCAGCAGCTGGCCGGGGACTAGCAGGGGCAGCTCCTACAATGAGCAGTTCTTC.

This clonotype was detected many times. This chain joins TRBV13 and TRBJ2-2; no firm D call. Germline values: CDR1 PRHDT, CDR2 FYEKMQ (reference sequence). This CDR3 contains 16 residues. V dropped 7 bases and J dropped 8 bases, with 23 bases sitting between them. CDR3 sequence reads: CASTTDPLRVSGELFF. The CDR3 bases are TGTGCCAGCACCACCGACCCGCTTCGGGTATCAGGGGAGCTGTTTTTT. Full variable domain (remainder filled in from reference TRBV13 and TRBJ2-2): AAGVIQSPRHLIKEKRETATLKCYPIPRHDTVYWYQQGPGQDPQFLISFYEKMQSDKGSIPDRFSAQQFSDYHSELNMSSLELGDSALYFCASTTDPLRVSGELFFGEGSRLTVL.

This clonotype has more than one count but fewer than ten. The chain links TRBV3-1 to TRBJ1-2; D possibly corresponds to TRBD1 (5 bases). The CDR3 has 12 residues. Trimming removed 10 bases at V and 2 bases at J, with 11 bases between. Germline V gene data show CDR1 as LGHDT and CDR2 as YNNKEL (reference sequence). CDR3 sequence (DNA): TGTGCCACACGGGACGGCAACTATGGCTACACCTTC. It specifies CATRDGNYGYTF.

The rearrangement uses TRBV12-3 or TRBV12-4 and TRBJ2-4; the match to TRBD2 covers 16 bases. The CDR3 has 18 amino acids. V lost 8 bases, J lost 3 bases, and 10 bases stayed unmatched. This chain's CDR3 is CASAGTSGRVQVKNIQYF. CDR3 in DNA: TGTGCCAGCGCGGGGACTAGCGGGAGGGTCCAGGTCAAAAACATTCAGTACTTC.

This clonotype showed up many times. The chain combines TRBV11-1 with TRBJ2-3, with unresolved D. The germline V gene encodes CDR1 SGHAT and CDR2 FQDESV (reference sequence). Trimming took 1 base from V and 1 from J, leaving 12 bases between them. This CDR3 contains 16 residues. The CDR3 loop reads CASSLDLVRGTDTQYF. The CDR3 bases are TGTGCCAGCAGCTTAGATTTGGTGAGAGGCACAGATACGCAGTATTTT.

This clonotype showed up many times. The V call is TRBV6-2 or TRBV6-3, the J call TRBJ1-5; D is possibly TRBD1 (6 bases). This CDR3 spans 16 amino acids. The V end was cut by 2 bases, the J end by 1 base, with 12 bases between. Germline V gene lookup returns CDR1 MNHEY and CDR2 SVGEGT. In DNA, the CDR3 is TGTGCCAGCAGTTACCAGGGGACGGGGAGCAATCAGCCCCAGCATTTT. It translates to CASSYQGTGSNQPQHF.

This clonotype turned up a few times. The rearrangement uses TRBV20-1 and TRBJ1-5; 8 bases match TRBD1. The CDR3 is 13 amino acids. V trimming: 5 bases; J trimming: 6 bases; junction bases outside the gene matches: 6. Germline V lookup: CDR1 DFQATT, CDR2 SNEGSKA (reference sequence). This CDR3 is CSAGQGDSQPQHF. DNA of the CDR3: TGCAGTGCTGGACAGGGAGACAGTCAGCCCCAGCATTTT.

This clonotype was seen repeatedly, ten times or more. V is TRBV28 and J is TRBJ1-2, with D perhaps matching TRBD1 (6 bases). Germline CDR1 is MDHEN and CDR2 is SYDVKM. The CDR3 spans 15 residues. Trimming took off 3 bases at V and 4 bases at J, with 15 bases between the two ends. The CDR3 spells CASSFRAWDTYGYTF. The CDR3 DNA sequence: TGTGCCAGCAGTTTTCGAGCGTGGGACACCTATGGCTACACCTTC.

This clonotype came up many times. The genes are TRBV12-3 or TRBV12-4 and TRBJ2-1; 10 bases fit TRBD2. The CDR3 spans 14 residues. With 3 bases clipped from V and 12 bases from J, the junction kept 8 bases outside the gene matches. This CDR3 is CASSFGGSGRRQFF. The DNA of the CDR3 is TGTGCCAGCAGTTTTGGGGGTAGCGGGAGGCGGCAGTTCTTC.

Regarding this clonotype: A much larger clone lies one base from this, so it may be a read error. The chain links TRBV6-2 or TRBV6-3 to TRBJ1-1; D is perhaps TRBD1 (5 bases). There are 11 residues in the CDR3. CDR1 is MNHEY and CDR2 is SVGEGT in the germline V gene. DNA of the CDR3: TGTGCCAACAGTTCGACAGACGAAGCTTTCTTT. Protein sequence: CANSSTDEAFF.

This clonotype was counted a few times. The CDR3 is CASSAAGLVAYEQYF. The CDR3 nucleotides read TGTGCCAGCAGCGCCGCGGGACTAGTCGCCTACGAGCAGTACTTC. The chain employs TRBV7-9 and TRBJ2-7; TRBD2 matches at 8 bases. V shed 5 bases, J shed 2 bases, and the junction held 8 bases outside the gene matches. The CDR3 runs 15 residues. Germline CDR1 is SEHNR and CDR2 is FQNEAQ (reference sequence).

The sample holds many counts of this clonotype. This chain joins TRBV27 and TRBJ1-1, with D perhaps matching TRBD1 (5 bases). The V end lost 4 bases, the J end lost 5 bases, and 11 bases lay between the germline ends. CDR1 MNHEY and CDR2 SMNVEV come from the germline V gene (reference sequence). This CDR3 has 13 residues. CDR3 bases: TGTGCCAGCAGTTCGACAGTTCTAACTGAAGCTTTCTTT. Its protein is CASSSTVLTEAFF.